The sequence of this TCR beta chain was determined in a study of CD8 T cells in Susac syndrome. The CDR3 runs to 15 residues. In germline, CDR1 is SGHRS, CDR2 YFSETQ. With 0 bases clipped from V and 4 bases from J, the junction kept 2 bases outside the gene matches. Reverse transcription used roughly 0.45 to 1 ug RNA and random hexamers. TCRdb re-called the immunoSEQ multiplex PCR reads with MiXCR, one entry per CDR3 protein. Of roughly 330,000 distinct CDR3 sequences in the sample, about 90% were seen once. The table lists this clonotype with a few counts. This receptor was identified in a human donor with multiple sclerosis. The V call is TRBV5-1, the J call TRBJ2-1; 9 bases fit TRBD1. Material for sequencing was CD4+ T cells from PBMCs. The CDR3 nucleotides are TGCGCCAGCAGCTTGGCCGGGACAGGGTACAATGAGCAGTTCTTC. This gives the protein CASSLAGTGYNEQFF.